The TCR beta chain under discussion was sequenced for a study of blood T cell repertoires in COVID-19. Across the study: T cells, B-cell-depleted T cells, or PBMCs supplied cDNA or gDNA.

Per the authors' pipeline: Reference gene primer amplification in the assay estimated nucleated cell counts. TCRdb's copy holds only in-frame clones and misses some; the assay was immunoSEQ multiplex PCR. V and J calls and clone size are copied from that table; D and trimming were computed from the DNA. The sample lists 200,000 or so clones, about 86% seen once, with 2% to 2.5% in the top ten. CDR3 length equals 15 residues. Germline V gene lookup returns CDR1 SGHTA and CDR2 FQGNSA. Trimming took off 5 bases at V and 7 bases at J, with 20 bases between the two ends. The chain uses TRBV7-2 and TRBJ2-5; possible D gene TRBD1, 5 bases. Sequencing used peripheral blood. The sequence derives from a woman in her sixties with acute or convalescent COVID-19. The CDR3 region has the DNA TGTGCCAGCAGCCCTACTCAGCAGGGTTTTGGGACCCAGTACTTC. Translated, it gives CASSPTQQGFGTQYF. Filled out from reference TRBV7-2 and TRBJ2-5, the complete variable domain reads GAGVSQSPSNKVTEKGKDVELRCDPISGHTALYWYRQSLGQGLEFLIYFQGNSAPDKSGLPSDRFSAERTGGSVSTLTIQRTQQEDSAVYLCASSPTQQGFGTQYFGPGTRLLVL.